The 25 T cell receptor beta chains listed next were all sequenced from one sample in a study of post-analysis software for immune sequencing data. Overall study findings and caveats: Controls had lower frequencies than patients of about five TRBV segments, which included TRBV5-6, TRBV5-1 and TRBV20-1.

Unique molecular identifiers tagged the TCR beta cDNA libraries. Using its own MiXCR run on the PCR reads, TCRdb lists one record per CDR3 protein. In the table there are about 820,000 distinct CDR3 sequences, around 50% of which are singletons. Their specific antigens are unknown. Sequencing used blood. The source is a girl aged 10 to 17 with multiple sclerosis.

This clonotype was detected once. The V and J genes are TRBV3-1 and TRBJ2-4; a weak D match, TRBD2 (7 bases). The tail of the sequence fits TRBJ2-7 better, so the J call may be wrong. This CDR3 contains 16 residues. Per germline, CDR1 LGHDT and CDR2 YNNKEL (reference sequence). CDR3 sequence reads: CASSRTSQGGYYEQYF. The CDR3 coding sequence is TGTGCCAGCAGCCGGACTTCACAGGGAGGGTATTACGAGCAGTACTTC.

The chain combines TRBV14 with TRBJ2-3; 10 bases are shared with TRBD2. The germline V gene encodes CDR1 SGHDN and CDR2 FVKESK. CDR3 length equals 15 residues. The trim removed 2 bases at V and 6 bases at J, leaving 5 bases unmatched. The CDR3 sequence is CASSQSLAGVDTQYF. In nucleotides, the CDR3 is TGTGCCAGCAGCCAAAGTCTAGCGGGGGTCGATACGCAGTATTTT.

The V call is TRBV7-8, the J call TRBJ2-7; D remains unclear. The germline gives CDR1 SGHVS, CDR2 FQNEAQ. The CDR3 runs 16 residues. Trimming left V 4 bases short and J 0 bases short, with 16 bases between. CDR3 region: CASSSPIKDSSYEQYF. The CDR3 DNA follows: TGTGCCAGCAGCTCTCCGATAAAGGATAGCTCCTACGAGCAGTACTTC.

The J gene is TRBJ2-5, the V gene TRBV3-1; 9 bases map to TRBD1. Germline V gene data show CDR1 as LGHDT and CDR2 as YNNKEL (reference sequence). V shed 4 bases and J 2 bases; nucleotides not matched to a gene: 14. The CDR3 consists of 18 residues. CDR3 sequence: CASSRLAQTGGYQETQYF. DNA for the CDR3: TGTGCCAGCAGCCGCCTTGCCCAGACAGGGGGGTATCAAGAGACCCAGTACTTC.

This clonotype was counted only a few times. The J gene is TRBJ2-1, the V gene TRBV29-1; D is uncertain. Germline lookup yields CDR1 SQVTM and CDR2 ANQGSEA. V gave up 4 bases and J gave up 9 bases, with 7 bases separating them. The CDR3 runs 10 residues. The CDR3 DNA reads as TGCAGCGTTGGTTCCGGTGAGCAGTTCTTC. Translation gives CSVGSGEQFF.

The count of this clonotype is one. In DNA, the CDR3 is TGCAGTGCTAGAGTTCCGGGACAGGGATTCTACGAGCAGTACTTC. This sequence encodes CSARVPGQGFYEQYF. The chain links TRBV20-1 to TRBJ2-7; 9 bases agree with TRBD1. CDR1 is DFQATT, CDR2 SNEGSKA, per germline (reference sequence). J gave up 3 bases and V 1 base, and 7 bases lay outside the gene matches. CDR3 size: 15 residues.

CDR3 protein: CASSFDIVRTQYF. DNA of the CDR3: TGCGCCAGCAGCTTCGACATAGTCCGAACGCAGTATTTT. V gene TRBV5-1 combines with J gene TRBJ2-3; unclear D gene. Between the trimmed V and J ends, which lost 2 bases and 9 bases, there was a span of 13 bases. This CDR3 has 13 residues. Germline V lookup: CDR1 SGHRS, CDR2 YFSETQ.

The chain employs TRBV29-1 and TRBJ2-5; no firm D call. The DNA end favors TRBJ2-7, so the J call may be wrong. Germline CDR1 SQVTM, CDR2 ANQGSEA. The CDR3 extends over 15 amino acids. CDR3 amino acids: CSVRSEVPRVGEQYF. In nucleotides, the CDR3 is TGCAGCGTTCGCTCTGAAGTCCCACGGGTCGGCGAGCAGTACTTC.

The rearrangement uses TRBV18 and TRBJ2-5, with no clear D. The DNA end lines up better with TRBJ2-7; the J call may be wrong. CDR1 and CDR2 (germline): KGHSH, LQKENI. This CDR3 contains 15 residues. CDR3 sequence (DNA): TGTGCCAGCTCACCACCATACTCCGGTTTGTACGAGCAGTACTTC. Protein: CASSPPYSGLYEQYF.

This clonotype was detected only a few times. The V call is TRBV10-3, the J call TRBJ1-2; D unresolved. The CDR3 runs 16 residues. V lost 6 bases, J lost 4 bases, and 21 bases lay in between. Germline V gene data show CDR1 as ENHRY and CDR2 as SYGVKD. This chain's CDR3 is CAIRSSSGRGVYGYTF. The CDR3 DNA sequence: TGTGCCATCAGATCCAGCAGTGGACGCGGGGTCTATGGCTACACCTTC.

The rearrangement uses TRBV15 and TRBJ1-2, with D possibly being TRBD1 (5 bases). The V gene's germline CDR1 is LNHNV and CDR2 YYDKDF (reference sequence). V shed 3 bases and J shed 7 bases, with 9 bases lying between them. This CDR3 has 12 amino acids. The CDR3 nucleotides are TGTGCCACCAGCAGCCGTCAGGGTGGCTACACCTTC. This encodes CATSSRQGGYTF.

This clonotype was found a few times. V usage is TRBV20-1 and J usage is TRBJ2-4; 9 nucleotides match TRBD2. Germline V gives CDR1 DFQATT, CDR2 SNEGSKA (reference sequence). J lost 13 bases, V lost 1 base, and 17 bases had no gene match. The CDR3 consists of 16 residues. The CDR3 reads CSARGRVAGAGWEQYF. The DNA for the CDR3 is TGCAGTGCTAGAGGCCGTGTAGCGGGGGCCGGGTGGGAGCAGTACTTC.

The sample holds a few counts of this clonotype. V and J are TRBV29-1 and TRBJ2-5; 8 nucleotides align to TRBD1. V lost 3 bases and J lost 5; bases outside the gene matches: 8. There are 14 residues in the CDR3. Germline V gives CDR1 SQVTM, CDR2 ANQGSEA. DNA for the CDR3: TGCAGCGTTGATGGGCAGGGGGCATGGGAGACCCAGTACTTC. This encodes CSVDGQGAWETQYF.

This rearrangement joins TRBV5-1 to TRBJ1-4; TRBD1 aligns across 8 bases. Germline CDR1 SGHRS, CDR2 YFSETQ. The CDR3 length is 16 residues. The V segment lost 4 bases and the J segment 7 bases; nucleotides outside the gene matches: 12. The CDR3 sequence: CASSPTGVGSFEKLFF. For the CDR3, the DNA is TGCGCCAGCAGCCCGACAGGGGTGGGATCATTTGAAAAACTGTTTTTT.

This clonotype has a handful of counts. The rearrangement links TRBV5-1 to TRBJ2-7; 7 bases fit TRBD1. V dropped 0 bases and J dropped 0; count of bases not matched to a gene: 9. The germline V gene encodes CDR1 SGHRS and CDR2 YFSETQ. The CDR3 is 17 residues long. The CDR3, as DNA: TGCGCCAGCAGCTTGGCTTCCCGGGACAGCATCTCCTACGAGCAGTACTTC. Protein: CASSLASRDSISYEQYF.

The V call is TRBV5-1, the J call TRBJ2-5, with D possibly matching TRBD1 (5 bases). This CDR3 is built from 13 residues. V lost 1 base and J 7 bases, leaving 11 bases between the germline ends. Germline lookup yields CDR1 SGHRS and CDR2 YFSETQ. The CDR3 region has the DNA TGCGCCAGCAGCTTGCAGGGCTCGGGGACCCAGTACTTC. Translating it yields CASSLQGSGTQYF.

The chain links TRBV20-1 to TRBJ2-7; 9 bases match TRBD1. The V gene end was trimmed by 6 bases and the J gene end by 3 bases; junction bases not matched to a gene: 12. The CDR3 is 15 residues long. Germline CDR1 reads DFQATT; CDR2 reads SNEGSKA (reference sequence). CDR3: CSASHRGRSVYEQYF. The CDR3 DNA reads TGCAGTGCCTCGCACAGGGGGCGTTCCGTCTACGAGCAGTACTTC.

This clonotype occurred a few times. V usage is TRBV5-8 and J usage is TRBJ1-2; maybe TRBD1 (6 bases). The V and J ends lost 0 bases and 6 bases respectively, with 15 bases between them. CDR3 size: 15 residues. Germline V gives CDR1 SGHTS, CDR2 YDEGEE. The CDR3 coding sequence is TGTGCCAGCAGCTTGGGCGGGGGGCGTCGAGATGGCTACACCTTC. It translates to CASSLGGGRRDGYTF.

This chain links TRBV20-1 with TRBJ2-3, with no clear D. Trimming shortened V by 6 bases and J by 1 base, and 14 bases separated the two germline ends. CDR3 size: 14 residues. Germline CDR1 DFQATT, CDR2 SNEGSKA (reference sequence). CDR3 nucleotides: TGCAGTGCGACGTCGAACGCCCGCACAGATACGCAGTATTTT. Translation gives CSATSNARTDTQYF.

The chain joins TRBV20-1 to TRBJ2-3, with D perhaps matching TRBD2 (5 bases). Germline-derived CDR1 and CDR2 are DFQATT and SNEGSKA (reference sequence). This CDR3 comprises 15 residues. Between the trimmed V and J ends, which lost 0 bases and 1 base, there was a span of 11 bases. CDR3 in DNA: TGCAGTGCTAGAGATAGTCTAGCCGGCACAGATACGCAGTATTTT. The encoded protein is CSARDSLAGTDTQYF.

This clonotype was counted between two and nine times. The chain uses TRBV4-2 and TRBJ2-5, with 9 bases aligning to TRBD2. CDR3 length: 15 amino acids. V lost 4 bases, J lost 1 base, and 4 bases stayed unmatched. Germline-derived CDR1 and CDR2 are LGHNA and YNFKEQ. For the CDR3, the DNA is TGTGCCAGCAGCCGAACGACTAGCGGCCAAGAGACCCAGTACTTC. This codes for CASSRTTSGQETQYF.

This chain links TRBV6-5 with TRBJ2-7, with D tentatively TRBD2 (5 bases). The CDR3 covers 10 residues. Per the germline V gene, CDR1 is MNHEY and CDR2 is SVGAGI. V was shortened by 8 bases and J by 3 bases, with 5 bases between the two germline ends. CDR3 loop: CASGLYEQYF. The CDR3 coding sequence is TGTGCCAGCGGACTCTACGAGCAGTACTTC.

The chain couples TRBV29-1 to TRBJ2-3; 9 nucleotides align to TRBD2. Trimming at V came to 6 bases and at J to 3 bases, leaving 13 bases not matched to a gene. The CDR3 has 16 amino acids. Per the germline V gene, CDR1 is SQVTM and CDR2 is ANQGSEA. In nucleotides, the CDR3 is TGCAGCGTCGACCCAGTGATAGCGGGAGCAACAGATACGCAGTATTTT. Its translation: CSVDPVIAGATDTQYF.

This clonotype was seen only a few times. This chain links TRBV12-3 or TRBV12-4 with TRBJ1-2; tentatively, D is TRBD1 (5 bases). This CDR3 has 15 amino acids. V was clipped by 6 bases and J by 2 bases, with 16 bases between them. The CDR3, as DNA: TGTGCCAGCAGACGCCCCTCGGGACTCAACTATGGCTACACCTTC. It encodes CASRRPSGLNYGYTF.

The chain uses TRBV7-3 and TRBJ2-3, with D perhaps matching TRBD2 (6 bases). The CDR3 has 15 amino acids. The germline CDR1 and CDR2 sequences are SGHTA and FQGTGA. V lost 5 bases and J 4 bases, leaving 16 bases between the germline ends. The CDR3 is CASSPAGSGPDTQYF. CDR3 DNA sequence: TGTGCCAGCAGCCCCGCGGGGAGCGGGCCAGATACGCAGTATTTT. Complete variable domain (other parts from reference TRBV7-3 and TRBJ2-3): GAGVSQTPSNKVTEKGKYVELRCDPISGHTALYWYRQSLGQGPEFLIYFQGTGAADDSGLPNDRFFAVRPEGSVSTLKIQRTERGDSAVYLCASSPAGSGPDTQYFGPGTRLTVL.